A single sample is the source of the 29 T cell receptor beta chains below, sequenced in a study of T cell responses to AZD1222 COVID-19 vaccine. Only in-frame clones appear in the TCRdb table, and some are missing; sequencing was by immunoSEQ multiplex PCR. The table records about 140,000 clones, 92% of them present only once. Specimen: peripheral blood, collected 28 days after the second AZD1222 dose. The origin of the receptors is an adult who received the AZD1222 COVID-19 vaccine.

This clone was detected once. The V and J genes are TRBV5-4 and TRBJ2-7, with 13 nucleotides matching TRBD2. The V segment lost 3 bases and the J segment 4 bases; nucleotides outside the gene matches: 7. This CDR3 has 16 amino acids. Germline loops: CDR1 SGHNT, CDR2 YYREEE (reference sequence). In DNA form, the CDR3 reads TGTGCCAGCAGCTCCGGACTAGCGGGAGCTTTTTACGAGCAGTACTTC. Protein: CASSSGLAGAFYEQYF.

V gene TRBV7-2 combines with J gene TRBJ1-3, with D hard to call. Trimming left V 1 base short and J 1 base short, with 11 bases between. The CDR3 has 16 amino acids. Germline assignment: CDR1 SGHTA and CDR2 FQGNSA. CDR3 loop: CASSLVKWVSGNTIYF. The CDR3 DNA reads as TGTGCCAGCAGCTTAGTTAAGTGGGTATCTGGAAACACCATATATTTT. The whole variable domain, filled in from reference TRBV7-2 and TRBJ1-3, reads GAGVSQSPSNKVTEKGKDVELRCDPISGHTALYWYRQSLGQGLEFLIYFQGNSAPDKSGLPSDRFSAERTGGSVSTLTIQRTQQEDSAVYLCASSLVKWVSGNTIYFGEGSWLTVV.

This clone was counted a single time. The genes are TRBV4-1 and TRBJ2-3, with D hard to call. The CDR3 runs 14 residues. V was shortened by 0 bases and J by 3 bases, with 7 bases between the two germline ends. In germline, CDR1 is MGHRA, CDR2 YSYEKL. In nucleotides, the CDR3 is TGCGCCAGCAGCCAAGAGTCGAGGACAGATACGCAGTATTTT. Its protein product is CASSQESRTDTQYF.

The chain has TRBV5-4 and TRBJ2-7; D is perhaps TRBD2 (6 bases). Germline lookup yields CDR1 SGHNT and CDR2 YYREEE (reference sequence). Trimming removed 3 bases from V and 0 bases from J, with 10 bases in between. This CDR3 has 14 residues. CDR3 in amino acids: CASSSGTLSYEQYF. The CDR3 DNA reads TGTGCCAGCAGCTCCGGGACTCTCTCCTACGAGCAGTACTTC. The variable domain in full, with the rest retrieved from reference TRBV5-4 and TRBJ2-7, is ETGVTQSPTHLIKTRGQQVTLRCSSQSGHNTVSWYQQALGQGPQFIFQYYREEENGRGNFPPRFSGLQFPNYSSELNVNALELDDSALYLCASSSGTLSYEQYFGPGTRLTVT.

The chain uses TRBV7-9 and TRBJ1-1; 7 bases map to TRBD1. The CDR3 has 16 residues. Germline trimming cut 5 bases from V and 2 bases from J; bases unmatched to any gene: 11. The germline V gene encodes CDR1 SEHNR and CDR2 FQNEAQ (reference sequence). The CDR3 region is CASSHDWTGANTEAFF. The CDR3 bases are TGTGCCAGCAGCCATGATTGGACAGGAGCTAACACTGAAGCTTTCTTT.

V gene TRBV14 combines with J gene TRBJ2-7; 10 bases line up with TRBD2. Trimming took 0 bases from V and 6 from J; bases not matched to a gene: 5. This CDR3 spans 15 amino acids. The germline V gene has CDR1 SGHDN and CDR2 FVKESK. CDR3 bases: TGTGCCAGCAGCCAAGATCCTAGCGGGAGATCCGAGCAGTACTTC. Protein sequence: CASSQDPSGRSEQYF.

This chain links TRBV4-1 with TRBJ2-2; TRBD2 matches at 10 bases. The germline CDR1 and CDR2 sequences are MGHRA and YSYEKL. The CDR3 is 18 amino acids. Losses at the gene ends were 2 bases for V and 0 bases for J; bases not matched to a gene: 6. The CDR3 DNA reads TGCGCCAGCAGCCAACCCCCGGGACTAGCGACGAACACCGGGGAGCTGTTTTTT. Protein: CASSQPPGLATNTGELFF.

J is TRBJ2-3 and V is TRBV9, with D possibly TRBD2 on 6 matching bases. The CDR3 runs 16 residues. The V end lost 0 bases, the J end lost 0 bases, and 11 bases lay between the germline ends. Germline assignment: CDR1 SGDLS and CDR2 YYNGEE. CDR3 sequence reads: CASSVGPGLSTDTQYF. The CDR3 bases are TGTGCCAGCAGCGTAGGGCCGGGACTCAGCACAGATACGCAGTATTTT.

V gene TRBV4-3 combines with J gene TRBJ1-1; D perhaps matches TRBD1 (5 bases). Germline V gene data show CDR1 as LGHNA and CDR2 as YSLEER. The ends were cut back, 2 bases at V and 9 bases at J, with 13 bases in the middle. CDR3 length: 13 residues. As DNA, the CDR3 is TGCGCCAGCAGCCAAAGGGGAGGGTATAAAGCTTTCTTT. Translation gives CASSQRGGYKAFF.

This rearrangement joins TRBV4-1 to TRBJ1-1; 9 nucleotides align to TRBD1. CDR1 and CDR2 (germline): MGHRA, YSYEKL. The CDR3 spans 15 residues. V lost 4 bases to trimming and J lost 0 bases; unmatched junction nucleotides: 3. CDR3 DNA: TGCGCCAGCAGCCTCCGGACAGGGGTGAACACTGAAGCTTTCTTT. Translation gives CASSLRTGVNTEAFF.

The V and J genes are TRBV15 and TRBJ1-2; D unclear. The CDR3 is 15 residues long. V was cut by 1 base and J by 4 bases, with 13 bases left in between. Germline lookup yields CDR1 LNHNV and CDR2 YYDKDF (reference sequence). This chain's CDR3 is CATSRGSGGTYGYTF. CDR3 DNA sequence: TGTGCCACCAGCAGAGGAAGCGGAGGCACCTATGGCTACACCTTC. Supplemented by reference TRBV15 and TRBJ1-2, the full variable domain reads DAMVIQNPRYQVTQFGKPVTLSCSQTLNHNVMYWYQQKSSQAPKLLFHYYDKDFNNEADTPDNFQSRRPNTSFCFLDIRSPGLGDTAMYLCATSRGSGGTYGYTFGSGTRLTVV.

The chain recombines TRBV19 with TRBJ1-2; D unclear. Germline CDR1 LNHDA, CDR2 SQIVND (reference sequence). This CDR3 has 15 amino acids. V lost 10 bases, J lost 2 bases, and 20 bases lay in between. In DNA form, the CDR3 reads TGTGCCACAAACGACGGAGGTAATGTGAACTATGGCTACACCTTC. Protein product: CATNDGGNVNYGYTF. Together with reference TRBV19 and TRBJ1-2, the CDR3 gives the full variable domain: DGGITQSPKYLFRKEGQNVTLSCEQNLNHDAMYWYRQDPGQGLRLIYYSQIVNDFQKGDIAEGYSVSREKKESFPLTVTSAQKNPTAFYLCATNDGGNVNYGYTFGSGTRLTVV.

The chain links TRBV4-3 to TRBJ2-7; D remains ambiguous. The CDR3 totals 15 residues. From germline, CDR1 is LGHNA and CDR2 YSLEER. Trimming removed 4 bases at V and 2 bases at J, with 15 bases between. CDR3 coding DNA: TGCGCCAGCAGCCCACGGGTGCAGCCCACCTACGAGCAGTACTTC. This encodes CASSPRVQPTYEQYF.

The chain uses TRBV5-5 and TRBJ2-6; 9 bases agree with TRBD1. The junction had 8 bases not matched to a gene; V was cut back by 4 bases and J by 0 bases. The germline V gene encodes CDR1 SGHKS and CDR2 YYEKEE (reference sequence). The CDR3 has 18 amino acids. CDR3 bases: TGTGCCAGCAGCAGGGGACAGGGCGCTAGCTCTGGGGCCAACGTCCTGACTTTC. Protein sequence: CASSRGQGASSGANVLTF.

The chain has TRBV18 and TRBJ1-2, with D perhaps matching TRBD1 (5 bases). The CDR3 consists of 14 residues. CDR1 KGHSH and CDR2 LQKENI come from the germline V gene. V was shortened by 2 bases and J by 3 bases, with 10 bases between the two germline ends. CDR3 nucleotide sequence: TGTGCCAGCTCACCAGCAGGGAAGGACTATGGCTACACCTTC. This sequence encodes CASSPAGKDYGYTF.

The V call is TRBV7-2, the J call TRBJ2-7; D unclear. V gave up 5 bases and J gave up 0 bases, with 11 bases separating them. CDR1 is SGHTA and CDR2 is FQGNSA in the germline V gene. This CDR3 is built from 14 residues. Written as DNA, the CDR3 is TGTGCCAGCAGCCCCGGGTCCCGCTCCTACGAGCAGTACTTC. As protein: CASSPGSRSYEQYF.

This clone was counted a single time. The CDR3 DNA is TGTGCCAGCAGCCGAGAGGGGACCTATAGCAATCAGCCCCAGCATTTT. This gives the protein CASSREGTYSNQPQHF. The chain combines TRBV5-5 with TRBJ1-5; maybe TRBD1 (5 bases). V lost 4 bases to trimming and J lost 0 bases, with 14 bases between them. The CDR3 is made up of 16 amino acids. Germline V gene data show CDR1 as SGHKS and CDR2 as YYEKEE (reference sequence).

CDR3 amino acids: CASSPGVLADNEQFF. The CDR3 DNA reads TGCGCCAGCAGCCCCGGGGTGTTAGCGGACAATGAGCAGTTCTTC. The J gene is TRBJ2-1, the V gene TRBV4-1, with D possibly TRBD2 on 6 matching bases. V lost 4 bases to trimming and J lost 5 bases, with 15 bases between them. Per germline, CDR1 MGHRA and CDR2 YSYEKL. The CDR3 has 15 amino acids.

The chain is built from TRBV15 and TRBJ2-2, with D perhaps matching TRBD1 (6 bases). This CDR3 is built from 17 residues. V was trimmed by 0 bases and J by 3 bases, leaving 14 bases between them. Germline V gene sequence: CDR1 LNHNV, CDR2 YYDKDF (reference sequence). CDR3 DNA sequence: TGTGCCACCAGCAGAGATGTGGGGGCTTGGGACACCGGGGAGCTGTTTTTT. Its protein is CATSRDVGAWDTGELFF.

The chain recombines TRBV5-1 with TRBJ2-2; D remains ambiguous. Germline V CDR1 and CDR2: SGHRS, YFSETQ. CDR3 length: 14 residues. The V and J ends lost 6 bases and 0 bases respectively, with 9 bases between them. In nucleotides, the CDR3 is TGCGCCAGCAAGGGCGGAGCGAACACCGGGGAGCTGTTTTTT. Translated: CASKGGANTGELFF.

The CDR3 DNA sequence: TGTGCCAGCAGTCCCCCCCCGAGAGCTGAAGCTTTCTTT. This sequence encodes CASSPPPRAEAFF. This rearrangement joins TRBV28 to TRBJ1-1; D unclear. The length of the CDR3 is 13 residues. CDR1 MDHEN and CDR2 SYDVKM come from the germline V gene. The V gene lost 5 bases and the J gene lost 6 bases, with 13 bases spanning the gap.

This clone was detected once. The chain carries TRBV24-1 and TRBJ2-1; possibly TRBD2 for D (7 bases). From germline, CDR1 is KGHDR and CDR2 SFDVKD. V lost 10 bases and J 3 bases, leaving 15 bases between the germline ends. This CDR3 contains 14 residues. CDR3 DNA: TGTGCCACGGGGGGGCTAGCGGACTACAATGAGCAGTTCTTC. It yields the protein CATGGLADYNEQFF.

The sample holds one count of this clone. This rearrangement joins TRBV28 to TRBJ2-7; TRBD2 matches at 11 bases. The ends lost 3 bases at V and 5 bases at J; junction bases unmatched: 6. The CDR3 is 15 amino acids. CDR1 is MDHEN and CDR2 is SYDVKM in the germline V gene. The CDR3 protein is CASSFLAGGPNEQYF. The CDR3, as DNA: TGTGCCAGCAGTTTTCTAGCGGGAGGACCCAACGAGCAGTACTTC.

The chain joins TRBV19 to TRBJ1-6; perhaps TRBD1 as D (5 bases). This CDR3 is built from 13 residues. V lost 7 bases, J lost 7 bases, and 11 bases lay in between. Germline V gives CDR1 LNHDA, CDR2 SQIVND (reference sequence). In nucleotides, the CDR3 is TGTGCCAGTAAGTGGGGCGACAATTCACCCCTCCACTTT. This codes for CASKWGDNSPLHF. The whole variable domain, filled in from reference TRBV19 and TRBJ1-6, reads DGGITQSPKYLFRKEGQNVTLSCEQNLNHDAMYWYRQDPGQGLRLIYYSQIVNDFQKGDIAEGYSVSREKKESFPLTVTSAQKNPTAFYLCASKWGDNSPLHFGNGTRLTVT.

This rearrangement joins TRBV6-5 to TRBJ1-2; possibly TRBD1 for D (5 bases). The V gene's germline CDR1 is MNHEY and CDR2 SVGAGI. This CDR3 is built from 16 residues. Trimming removed 2 bases from V and 4 bases from J, with 17 bases in between. The CDR3 loop is CASSYTPAGPLYGYTF. CDR3 sequence (DNA): TGTGCCAGCAGTTACACCCCTGCAGGGCCTCTCTATGGCTACACCTTC.

CDR3 loop: CASSLLVNYGYTF. The CDR3 coding sequence is TGTGCCAGCAGCTTATTGGTTAACTATGGCTACACCTTC. The chain links TRBV7-9 to TRBJ1-2; D is unclear. Trimming stripped 2 bases from V and 1 base from J, with 5 bases between. The germline gives CDR1 SEHNR, CDR2 FQNEAQ (reference sequence). The CDR3 has 13 residues.

The chain combines TRBV12-3 or TRBV12-4 with TRBJ1-6; D gene unclear. The CDR3 runs 13 residues. V was cut by 3 bases and J by 11 bases, with 11 bases left in between. The CDR3 loop reads CASSFGFGTPLHF. The CDR3, as DNA: TGTGCCAGCAGTTTTGGTTTCGGGACACCCCTCCACTTT.

The J gene is TRBJ1-2, the V gene TRBV7-2, with 7 bases lining up with TRBD1. Unmatched junction bases numbered 3, after V lost 5 bases and J lost 3 bases. The CDR3 sequence is 13 residues long. The V gene's germline CDR1 is SGHTA and CDR2 FQGNSA. In DNA form, the CDR3 reads TGTGCCAGCAGCCCGACAGGGCACTATGGCTACACCTTC. Translated: CASSPTGHYGYTF.

The V call is TRBV18, the J call TRBJ1-1; D may be TRBD1 (6 bases). Germline CDR1 reads KGHSH; CDR2 reads LQKENI. The germline V and J ends were trimmed by 3 bases and 4 bases, with 9 bases remaining between them. The CDR3 sequence is 13 residues long. The CDR3 is CASSPGQSTEAFF. The CDR3 DNA reads as TGTGCCAGCTCACCCGGACAGTCCACTGAAGCTTTCTTT.